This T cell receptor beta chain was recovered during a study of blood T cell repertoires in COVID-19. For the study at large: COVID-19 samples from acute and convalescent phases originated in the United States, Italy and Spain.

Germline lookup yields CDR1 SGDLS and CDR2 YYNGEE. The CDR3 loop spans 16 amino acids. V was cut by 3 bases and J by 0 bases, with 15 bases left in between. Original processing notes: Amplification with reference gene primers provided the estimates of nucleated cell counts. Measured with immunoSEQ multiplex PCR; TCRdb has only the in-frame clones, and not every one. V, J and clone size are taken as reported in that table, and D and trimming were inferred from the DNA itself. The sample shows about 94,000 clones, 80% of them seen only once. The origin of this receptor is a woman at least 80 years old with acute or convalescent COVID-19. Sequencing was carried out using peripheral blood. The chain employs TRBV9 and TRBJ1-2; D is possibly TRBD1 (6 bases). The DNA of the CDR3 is TGTGCCAGCAGCGGGAAGGTGGGGGGGCCTAACTATGGCTACACCTTC. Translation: CASSGKVGGPNYGYTF.